The 17 T cell receptor beta chains below were found in one sample sequenced in a study of PD-L1 blockade in urothelial cancer (dated by TCRdb to about 2017). The library was obtained by the immunoSEQ multiplex PCR assay. TCRdb took over this immuneACCESS table, retaining in-frame rearrangements with V and J assigned. Such tables are incomplete; in checked studies, under half of the missing clones stem from an unresolved V gene, and the remainder is unexplained. This sample gives 50,000 to 60,000 clones in total; nearly 85% of them show up just once. The ten largest clonotypes hold 5.8% of the sample. Sequencing used PBMCs, obtained around atezolizumab (anti-PD-L1) treatment. These receptors were collected from a man aged 35-49 years with urothelial cancer.

The rearrangement joins TRBV27 to TRBJ1-2; D is possibly TRBD1 (6 bases). The V gene's germline CDR1 is MNHEY and CDR2 SMNVEV (reference sequence). With 5 bases removed from V and 4 bases from J, the gap between germline ends came to 14 bases. This CDR3 region has 14 residues. The CDR3 DNA sequence: TGTGCCAGCAGTCCACAACAGGGAACCTATGGCTACACCTTC. Protein product: CASSPQQGTYGYTF.

The genes are TRBV14 and TRBJ2-1; TRBD2 matches 13 bases. Germline V lookup: CDR1 SGHDN, CDR2 FVKESK. The length of the CDR3 is 15 residues. Germline trimming cut 4 bases from V and 10 bases from J; bases unmatched to any gene: 7. The CDR3: CASSPPTSGRREQFF. The CDR3, as DNA: TGTGCCAGCAGCCCACCGACTAGCGGGAGGAGGGAGCAGTTCTTC.

The V gene is TRBV19, the J gene TRBJ2-7; 10 nucleotides align to TRBD1. This CDR3 region has 14 residues. Germline V lookup: CDR1 LNHDA, CDR2 SQIVND (reference sequence). Trimming removed 5 bases from V and 6 bases from J; junction bases left unmatched: 7. The CDR3 here is CASSFRDRGGEQYF. The CDR3 bases are TGTGCCAGTAGTTTCCGGGACAGGGGCGGCGAGCAGTACTTC.

The V and J genes are TRBV28 and TRBJ2-3; 9 nucleotides align to TRBD1. V lost 7 bases to trimming and J lost 1 base; unmatched junction nucleotides: 21. The CDR3 consists of 20 residues. Per the germline V gene, CDR1 is MDHEN and CDR2 is SYDVKM. The CDR3, as DNA: TGTGCCAGCACTCCTGACAGGGGGTTGAGACCCGTCGCCGGCACAGATACGCAGTATTTT. Translation gives CASTPDRGLRPVAGTDTQYF.

The gene calls are TRBV5-1 and TRBJ1-1; D may be TRBD1 (6 bases). Trimming took 6 bases from V and 5 from J, leaving 14 bases between them. Germline values: CDR1 SGHRS, CDR2 YFSETQ. There are 13 residues in the CDR3. The CDR3 DNA is TGCGCCAGCAAAATCGGGGGGCAAACTGAAGCTTTCTTT. Its translation is CASKIGGQTEAFF.

This chain uses TRBV11-2 with TRBJ1-2, with a tentative D call TRBD1 (5 bases). Germline CDR1 reads SGHAT; CDR2 reads FQNNGV. V lost 0 bases, J lost 7 bases, and 18 bases lay in between. The CDR3 is 16 amino acids. The CDR3 DNA reads as TGTGCCAGCAGCTTAGATCTAGGGTGGGGCACGGGTGGCTACACCTTC. This sequence encodes CASSLDLGWGTGGYTF.

The gene calls are TRBV5-1 and TRBJ2-4; 12 positions match TRBD2. Trimming removed 5 bases from V and 8 bases from J; junction bases left unmatched: 11. This CDR3 spans 16 amino acids. Germline assignment: CDR1 SGHRS and CDR2 YFSETQ. The CDR3 nucleotides are TGCGCCAGCAGATCCGGACTAGCGGGAAAGTTGGACATTCAGTACTTC. Its translation is CASRSGLAGKLDIQYF. Looking up the rest from reference TRBV5-1 and TRBJ2-4 gives the full variable domain: KAGVTQTPRYLIKTRGQQVTLSCSPISGHRSVSWYQQTPGQGLQFLFEYFSETQRNKGNFPGRFSGRQFSNSRSEMNVSTLELGDSALYLCASRSGLAGKLDIQYFGAGTRLSVL.

This rearrangement joins TRBV11-2 to TRBJ2-7, with a tentative D call TRBD1 (6 bases). There are 14 residues in the CDR3. V lost 1 base and J 0 bases, leaving 7 bases between the germline ends. Germline loops: CDR1 SGHAT, CDR2 FQNNGV. CDR3 in DNA: TGTGCCAGCAGCTTAGGAGGGGGCTCCTACGAGCAGTACTTC. Its translation is CASSLGGGSYEQYF.

This chain joins TRBV28 and TRBJ2-5; D remains unclear. This CDR3 comprises 12 residues. V lost 8 bases and J 1 base, leaving 8 bases between the germline ends. Germline CDR1 MDHEN, CDR2 SYDVKM. The CDR3, as DNA: TGTGCCAGCGGCGGAGTCCAAGAGACCCAGTACTTC. This codes for CASGGVQETQYF.

This clone was counted a single time. The chain is built from TRBV19 and TRBJ1-5; D perhaps matches TRBD1 (6 bases). This CDR3 spans 13 amino acids. The V and J ends lost 9 bases and 2 bases respectively, with 11 bases between them. In germline, CDR1 is LNHDA, CDR2 SQIVND (reference sequence). This CDR3 is CASGTLGNQPQHF. The CDR3 DNA sequence: TGTGCCAGCGGGACACTCGGCAATCAGCCCCAGCATTTT.

The rearrangement links TRBV9 to TRBJ1-2; 9 bases are shared with TRBD1. Trimming cost V 3 bases and J 5 bases; bases outside gene matches: 11. The CDR3 length is 16 residues. Looked up from germline, CDR1 is SGDLS and CDR2 is YYNGEE. The CDR3 here is CASSEVGQGKGYGYTF. The CDR3 DNA reads as TGTGCCAGCAGCGAAGTGGGACAGGGTAAAGGGTATGGCTACACCTTC.

J is TRBJ2-1 and V is TRBV7-9, with TRBD1 matching 9 bases. With V trimmed by 5 bases and J by 6 bases, 8 bases remained unmatched. CDR1 SEHNR and CDR2 FQNEAQ come from the germline V gene (reference sequence). The CDR3 is made up of 15 amino acids. The CDR3 spells CASSEDRGYSNEQFF. The CDR3 nucleotides read TGTGCCAGCAGCGAGGACAGGGGTTATAGCAATGAGCAGTTCTTC.

The chain combines TRBV30 with TRBJ2-3; possible D gene TRBD2, 6 bases. The CDR3 is 13 amino acids. V gave up 4 bases and J gave up 6 bases, with 14 bases separating them. Germline V gene lookup returns CDR1 GTSNPN and CDR2 SVGIG (reference sequence). As DNA, the CDR3 is TGTGCCTGGACCCACGGGAGCGGGGATACGCAGTATTTT. This sequence encodes CAWTHGSGDTQYF.

The chain recombines TRBV14 with TRBJ2-7, with D possibly being TRBD1 (6 bases). The CDR3 sequence is 12 residues long. V was clipped by 3 bases and J by 10 bases, with 13 bases between them. Germline V lookup: CDR1 SGHDN, CDR2 FVKESK. The CDR3 coding sequence is TGTGCCAGCAGCCATAACAAGGGACATCAGTACTTC. Translating it yields CASSHNKGHQYF. The full variable domain, in which reference TRBV14 and TRBJ2-7 provide the parts outside the CDR3, is EAGVTQFPSHSVIEKGQTVTLRCDPISGHDNLYWYRRVMGKEIKFLLHFVKESKQDESGMPNNRFLAERTGGTYSTLKVQPAELEDSGVYFCASSHNKGHQYFGPGTRLTVT.

The V gene is TRBV28, the J gene TRBJ2-2; a weak D match, TRBD1 (6 bases). Germline V lookup: CDR1 MDHEN, CDR2 SYDVKM. V lost 7 bases and J 6 bases, leaving 6 bases between the germline ends. The CDR3 contains 11 residues. The CDR3 spells CASKGAGELFF. CDR3 sequence (DNA): TGTGCCAGCAAGGGGGCCGGGGAGCTGTTTTTT.

V is TRBV14 and J is TRBJ2-1; tentative D call: TRBD1 (5 bases). Trimming cost V 0 bases and J 2 bases, with 20 bases left between them. CDR3 length equals 19 residues. The germline gives CDR1 SGHDN, CDR2 FVKESK. The CDR3, as DNA: TGTGCCAGCAGCCAAGATCTCCCAAACGCCTGGGGCACCTACAATGAGCAGTTCTTC. It specifies CASSQDLPNAWGTYNEQFF.

The chain combines TRBV4-1 with TRBJ1-3; 9 bases agree with TRBD1. CDR1 and CDR2 from the germline V gene are MGHRA and YSYEKL. CDR3 length: 16 residues. V gave up 0 bases and J gave up 9 bases; unmatched junction bases: 9. The CDR3 spells CASSQDSDRGEGTIYF. DNA of the CDR3: TGCGCCAGCAGCCAAGATTCCGACAGGGGGGAGGGCACCATATATTTT.